This is a list of T cell receptor beta chains from one sample in a study of molecular identifiers for immune sequencing clone quantification. A single record per CDR3 protein comes from TCRdb applying MiXCR to the PCR reads. Here the sample spans about 320,000 distinct CDR3 sequences, about a fifth being singletons. Material for sequencing was naive CD8+ T cells from blood, with Jurkat cell RNA spiked in. Receptors were obtained from a human donor in good health. Some libraries in this study had Jurkat cell RNA spiked in. CDR3s include the opening cysteine and the closing phenylalanine or tryptophan. The order of the fields is J gene, clone size, V gene, D gene, CDR3 DNA, CDR3 protein. The D gene is left open where the match is weak. For some rows the clone size is stated as once, few or many, or as a class when expanded; others skip it.

TRBJ2-3,many,TRBV20-1,NA,TGCAGTGCTGACGAAGATACGCAGTATTTT,CSADEDTQYF
TRBJ2-6,many,TRBV7-6,NA,TGTGCCAGCAGCTTAGATCAGGGGACCGGGGCCAACGTCCTGACTTTC,CASSLDQGTGANVLTF
TRBJ1-1,many,TRBV30,NA,TGTGCCTGGAGTACCGGCTGGAACACTGAAGCTTTCTTT,CAWSTGWNTEAFF
TRBJ1-1,many,TRBV11-2,NA,TGTGCCAGCAGCTTAGGTGGACTGTCTGAAGCTTTCTTT,CASSLGGLSEAFF
TRBJ1-1,many,TRBV4-2,NA,TGTGCCAGCAGCCAAGGGGGTACTGGGTGGGAGACTGAAGCTTTCTTT,CASSQGGTGWETEAFF
TRBJ2-5,many,TRBV7-9,NA,TGTGCCAGCAGCTTAGTAGCGGAGTACCAAGAGACCCAGTACTTC,CASSLVAEYQETQYF
TRBJ2-2,many,TRBV7-9,NA,TGTGCCAGCAGCTTACCTGGTAGCGGGGAGCTGTTTTTT,CASSLPGSGELFF
TRBJ2-3,few,TRBV12-3/TRBV12-4,NA,TGTGCCAGCAGTAAGGCAGGGAGCGATACGCAGTATTTT,CASSKAGSDTQYF
TRBJ2-7,few,TRBV12-3/TRBV12-4,NA,TGTGCCAGCAGCCCGGGGGCAGTGGCTTTAAACTACGAGCAGTACTTC,CASSPGAVALNYEQYF
TRBJ1-1,many,TRBV29-1,TRBD1,TGCAGCGTTGGATTGGGCAGGGGGACTGAAGCTTTCTTT,CSVGLGRGTEAFF
TRBJ2-3,many,TRBV7-6,NA,TGTGCCAGCAGCTCCTTAAGGGGGCGGGAGCTCCCAGATACGCAGTATTTT,CASSSLRGRELPDTQYF
TRBJ2-7,NA,TRBV16,NA,TGTGCCAGCAGCTATGTCGGAAGGAACTACGAGCAGTACTTC,CASSYVGRNYEQYF
TRBJ2-2,many,TRBV27,NA,TGTGCCAGCGGTCTTGGTGGCGAGTTCCGGGAGCTGTTTTTT,CASGLGGEFRELFF
TRBJ2-4,few,TRBV6-2/TRBV6-3,NA,TGTGCCAGCAGGACAATCGATGGGGTTCAGTACTTC,CASRTIDGVQYF
TRBJ2-5,few,TRBV25-1,NA,TGTGCCAGCAGTGGGGGGCAAGTCGGAGGAGAGACCCAGTACTTC,CASSGGQVGGETQYF
TRBJ2-7,many,TRBV6-5,NA,TGTGCCAGCAGTTCCCCGGATCCGGCAGTCGGGCAGTACTTC,CASSSPDPAVGQYF
TRBJ2-7,many,TRBV2,NA,TGTGCCAGCAGTGGGGACTCTAGCTCCTACGAGCAGTACTTC,CASSGDSSSYEQYF
TRBJ2-7,NA,TRBV20-1,TRBD2,TGCAGCGTCGAGCCCGGGGGGAAGGGCTACGAGCAGTACTTC,CSVEPGGKGYEQYF
TRBJ2-3,NA,TRBV5-1,NA,TGCGCCAGCAGCTTAGGGATTAGCGGACGCACAGATACGCAGTATTTT,CASSLGISGRTDTQYF
TRBJ2-4,many,TRBV4-3,NA,TGCGCCAGCAGCCAAGAAACCCGGACTATAAACATTCAGTACTTC,CASSQETRTINIQYF
TRBJ2-2,many,TRBV7-6,NA,TGTGCCGTGAGACGCAGCGAAGTCGGGGAGCTGTTTTTT,CAVRRSEVGELFF
TRBJ2-7,few,TRBV7-2,NA,TGTGCCAGCAGCCCCAAGTATAAGTCTAGCGACTACGAGCAGTACTTC,CASSPKYKSSDYEQYF
TRBJ2-7,many,TRBV7-7,NA,TGTGCTAGCAGCTTAAAGGAGGATTTCGAGCAGTACTTC,CASSLKEDFEQYF
TRBJ1-5,many,TRBV5-1,NA,TGCGCCAGCAGCTTGGGGTCCGGACAGCCCCAGCATTTT,CASSLGSGQPQHF
TRBJ2-3,few,TRBV21-1,NA,TGTGCCAGCAGCAATTCGACTCAGGGTGGGGTCGAAGATACGCAGTATTTT,CASSNSTQGGVEDTQYF
TRBJ1-5,many,TRBV6-5,NA,TGTGCCAGCAGTCCTACGGGAGTTTCCCAGCATTTT,CASSPTGVSQHF
TRBJ2-5,NA,TRBV7-9,NA,TGTGCCAGCAGCTTCTCGCCCAATAGCATGGAGACCCAGTACTTC,CASSFSPNSMETQYF
TRBJ2-5,many,TRBV5-4,NA,TGTGCCAGCAGCCCCCCGGGGCAAGAGACCCAGTACTTC,CASSPPGQETQYF
TRBJ1-5,many,TRBV20-1,NA,TGCAGTCCCCCATGGCAGGAATTTGATCAGCCCCAGCATTTT,CSPPWQEFDQPQHF
TRBJ2-3,NA,TRBV3-1,TRBD1,TGTGCCAGCAGCCACGGATTTGGACAGGTCACAGATACGCAGTATTTT,CASSHGFGQVTDTQYF
TRBJ2-7,many,TRBV20-1,NA,TGCAGTGCTAGAGATGCGAGCGTCGACGAGCAGTACTTC,CSARDASVDEQYF
TRBJ2-7,many,TRBV1,NA,TGCACCAGCAGCCAAGTCCATATGACCTACGAGCAGTACTTC,CTSSQVHMTYEQYF
TRBJ2-2,few,TRBV19,NA,TGTGCCAGCGAGGGGCACGGGGAGCTGTTTTTT,CASEGHGELFF
TRBJ1-1,many,TRBV30,NA,TGTGCCTGGAATACAGGGAGTGGGAGTGGGACTGAAGCTTTCTTT,CAWNTGSGSGTEAFF
TRBJ1-3,many,TRBV5-4,NA,TGTGCCAGCAGCTTGGATCCGTTTGAGGCTGGAAACACCATATATTTT,CASSLDPFEAGNTIYF
TRBJ2-7,many,TRBV5-1,TRBD2,TGCGCCAGCAGCTCGGGGGGGACGGACTACGAGCAGTACTTC,CASSSGGTDYEQYF
TRBJ2-3,many,TRBV28,TRBD2,TGTGCCACCAGACTAGCGGGCGTCACAGATACGCAGTATTTT,CATRLAGVTDTQYF
TRBJ2-1,many,TRBV4-1,NA,TGCGCCAGCAGCCAGTTCTACGGGAGCTACAATGAGCAGTTCTTC,CASSQFYGSYNEQFF
TRBJ2-5,many,TRBV29-1,NA,TGCAGCGTTGAGGGATCGGAGACCCAGTACTTC,CSVEGSETQYF
TRBJ1-5,many,TRBV4-1,TRBD1,TGCGCCAGCAGCCAAGGTACAGGGGTCCAGCCCCAGCATTTT,CASSQGTGVQPQHF
TRBJ2-1,many,TRBV7-2,TRBD2,TGTGCCAGCAGCTTAGCCTCGGTCATCGGGACTAGCGGGGACAATGAGCAGTTCTTC,CASSLASVIGTSGDNEQFF
TRBJ2-1,many,TRBV7-2,NA,TGTGCCAGCAGCTTAGGCCTCTTCAATGAGCAGTTCTTC,CASSLGLFNEQFF
TRBJ2-1,many,TRBV12-3/TRBV12-4,NA,TGTGCCAGCAGTTTTGGTGGTAGGGGTAATGAGCAGTTCTTC,CASSFGGRGNEQFF
TRBJ2-7,few,TRBV4-1,NA,TGCGCCAGCAGCCAAGGTCCCCGGGGAAGCTTCTACGAGCAGTACTTC,CASSQGPRGSFYEQYF
TRBJ1-1,many,TRBV10-3,NA,TGTGCCATCAGTGATGCGGACAGAGTGAACACTGAAGCTTTCTTT,CAISDADRVNTEAFF
TRBJ1-5,many,TRBV6-2/TRBV6-3,NA,TGTGCCTTTACAAGAACCCCTAGCAATCAGCCCCAGCATTTT,CAFTRTPSNQPQHF
TRBJ1-1,many,TRBV4-1,NA,TGCGCCAGCAGCCAAGAAGCTAACACTGAAGCTTTCTTT,CASSQEANTEAFF
TRBJ2-3,few,TRBV3-1,TRBD1,TGTGCCAGCAGCCAAGGGACAGGGTTTATGGATACGCAGTATTTT,CASSQGTGFMDTQYF
TRBJ2-3,NA,TRBV11-2,NA,TGTGCCAGCAGCCTGGGACCAGGCACAGATACGCAGTATTTT,CASSLGPGTDTQYF